These 29 T cell receptor beta chains originate from one sample sequenced in a study of T cells in Graves' hyperthyroidism and ophthalmopathy (dated by TCRdb to the late 2010s). The library was obtained by multiplex PCR. The instrument given in TCRdb is Illumina HiSeq 2000. The TCR beta CDR3 regions were amplified from RNA transcripts. The TCR CDR3 was subjected to a first round of RT-PCR using the HTBI primer set and the Qiagen OneStep RT-PCR kit. The raw public data were reprocessed by TCRdb itself: fastp quality trimming at Q25, MiXCR clonotype calling, in-frame beta chains only. Rows matching on CDR3 protein sequence are summarized as one entry with the most common DNA and genes. For this sample the table gives 370,000 or so distinct CDR3 sequences, of which 15% to 19% were detected only once. The ten largest clones represent around 30% of the sample. The source material was blood. The receptor source for this set is a woman aged 18-29 years with Graves' hyperthyroidism that later progressed to Graves' ophthalmopathy.

This clonotype was observed many times. This chain links TRBV30 with TRBJ2-5; TRBD2 matches at 9 bases. Germline CDR1 reads GTSNPN; CDR2 reads SVGIG (reference sequence). The CDR3 has 14 residues. The trim removed 3 bases at V and 7 bases at J, leaving 9 bases unmatched. In nucleotides, the CDR3 is TGTGCCTGGAGCCCTAGCGGGGTCCTGGTGACCCAGTACTTC. Translated, it gives CAWSPSGVLVTQYF.

This clonotype turned up a few times. This chain links TRBV4-3 with TRBJ1-2; 8 nucleotides line up with TRBD1. V lost 4 bases to trimming and J lost 4 bases; unmatched junction nucleotides: 8. Germline V lookup: CDR1 LGHNA, CDR2 YSLEER. The CDR3 covers 15 residues. CDR3 bases: TGCGCCAGCAGCCCGTACACAGGGACAGGCTATGGCTACACCTTC. This gives the protein CASSPYTGTGYGYTF.

This clonotype occurred many times. The genes are TRBV6-2 or TRBV6-3 and TRBJ2-7; D ambiguous. The CDR3 is made up of 13 amino acids. The ends were cut back, 7 bases at V and 5 bases at J, with 15 bases in the middle. CDR1 is MNHEY, CDR2 SVGEGT, per germline. CDR3 DNA sequence: TGTGCCAGCAAAAAACCCCCCCGGGACGAGCAGTACTTC. Its translation is CASKKPPRDEQYF.

There are many counts of this clonotype. The chain joins TRBV12-3 or TRBV12-4 to TRBJ2-5, with D possibly being TRBD1 (6 bases). The CDR3 consists of 13 residues. The ends were cut back, 5 bases at V and 4 bases at J, with 11 bases in the middle. The CDR3 sequence: CASSKQGRETQYF. DNA of the CDR3: TGTGCCAGCAGTAAACAGGGTAGAGAGACCCAGTACTTC.

This clonotype occurred many times. The chain joins TRBV6-2 or TRBV6-3 to TRBJ2-4; no firm D call. The CDR3 has 15 residues. The V and J ends lost 2 bases and 0 bases respectively, with 8 bases between them. Germline V lookup: CDR1 MNHEY, CDR2 SVGEGT. CDR3: CASSYGGLAKNIQYF. The CDR3 DNA reads TGTGCCAGCAGTTACGGCGGATTAGCCAAAAACATTCAGTACTTC.

This clonotype was picked up many times. The chain has TRBV28 and TRBJ1-6; possibly TRBD1 for D (5 bases). In germline, CDR1 is MDHEN, CDR2 SYDVKM. The length of the CDR3 is 16 residues. V was trimmed by 3 bases and J by 6 bases, leaving 15 bases between them. Here the CDR3 DNA reads TGTGCCAGCAGTTTTGGAGGGGCTTTGGCTAATTCACCCCTCCACTTT. It codes for CASSFGGALANSPLHF.

This clonotype has just a few counts. Here the CDR3 DNA reads TGTGCCAGCAGCTTAGATCGGGGGCGGACAGATACGCAGTATTTT. Translated, it gives CASSLDRGRTDTQYF. This chain joins TRBV7-2 and TRBJ2-3; D possibly matches TRBD1 or TRBD2 (6 bases each). V was cut by 1 base and J by 3 bases, with 11 bases left in between. CDR1 SGHTA and CDR2 FQGNSA come from the germline V gene. The CDR3 covers 15 residues. Together with reference TRBV7-2 and TRBJ2-3, the CDR3 gives the full variable domain: GAGVSQSPSNKVTEKGKDVELRCDPISGHTALYWYRQSLGQGLEFLIYFQGNSAPDKSGLPSDRFSAERTGGSVSTLTIQRTQQEDSAVYLCASSLDRGRTDTQYFGPGTRLTVL.

A few counts support this clonotype. The rearrangement uses TRBV7-9 and TRBJ1-2, with no clear D. This CDR3 region has 11 residues. Germline-derived CDR1 and CDR2 are SEHNR and FQNEAQ (reference sequence). Trimming shortened V by 5 bases and J by 5 bases, and 6 bases separated the two germline ends. CDR3 residues: CASSRIYGYTF. The CDR3 DNA reads as TGTGCCAGCAGCCGCATTTATGGCTACACCTTC.

On this clonotype itself: Given a much more abundant clone one base away, this may be a read error. This CDR3 fails to terminate in the conserved phenylalanine or tryptophan, so it likely reflects a read error. The chain carries TRBV5-1 and TRBJ2-7; 14 nucleotides align to TRBD2. V lost 2 bases and J lost 4; bases outside the gene matches: 5. The CDR3 has 16 amino acids. Germline V gene sequence: CDR1 SGHRS, CDR2 YFSETQ. DNA of the CDR3: TGCGCCAGCAGCTTAACCGGGACTAGCGGGAGTTACGAGCAGTACCTC. This sequence encodes CASSLTGTSGSYEQYL.

This clonotype was seen more than once but under ten times. CDR3 DNA: TGTGCCAGCAGCCAAGGCGGGAGGTTCCGGTTCGCGAACACCGGGGAGCTGTTTTTT. It translates to CASSQGGRFRFANTGELFF. This rearrangement joins TRBV3-1 to TRBJ2-2; TRBD2 aligns across 8 bases. This CDR3 contains 19 residues. V dropped 1 base and J dropped 0; count of bases not matched to a gene: 10. Germline CDR1 and CDR2: LGHDT and YNNKEL (reference sequence).

The chain recombines TRBV27 with TRBJ2-7; 8 positions match TRBD2. Germline values: CDR1 MNHEY, CDR2 SMNVEV (reference sequence). The CDR3 has 16 residues. V dropped 2 bases and J dropped 3; count of bases not matched to a gene: 9. The CDR3, as DNA: TGTGCCAGCAGTTTAAGGGTGAGCGGGAGTGGCTACGAGCAGTACTTC. This encodes CASSLRVSGSGYEQYF.

As DNA, the CDR3 is TGTGCCAGCAGCCAATCACCGTACTCGAAAACTGCAACTAATGAAAAACTGTTTTTT. It is translated as CASSQSPYSKTATNEKLFF. The chain combines TRBV4-2 with TRBJ1-4; unclear D gene. The V end was cut by 2 bases, the J end by 0 bases, with 19 bases between. The V gene's germline CDR1 is LGHNA and CDR2 YNFKEQ. This CDR3 comprises 19 residues.

This clonotype was picked up many times. V is TRBV28 and J is TRBJ1-1; TRBD1 matches 8 bases. The CDR3 has 14 amino acids. Germline loops: CDR1 MDHEN, CDR2 SYDVKM. Trimming at V came to 5 bases and at J to 6 bases, leaving 8 bases not matched to a gene. The CDR3 DNA reads as TGTGCCAGCAGTACCCTACAGGGGGAAGCTGAAGCTTTCTTT. Translated, it gives CASSTLQGEAEAFF.

This clonotype was recorded many times. V and J are TRBV12-3 or TRBV12-4 and TRBJ2-6; D unresolved. This CDR3 region has 13 residues. Trimming removed 7 bases from V and 4 bases from J, with 8 bases in between. Written as DNA, the CDR3 is TGTGCCAGCACCCTCAAGGGGGCCAACGTCCTGACTTTC. Protein sequence: CASTLKGANVLTF.

There are many counts of this clonotype. This CDR3 reads CASSPLQGRVGTEAFF. The DNA of the CDR3 is TGTGCCAGCTCACCTCTCCAGGGCAGGGTTGGAACTGAAGCTTTCTTT. The chain combines TRBV18 with TRBJ1-1; perhaps TRBD1 as D (5 bases). CDR1 is KGHSH and CDR2 is LQKENI in the germline V gene. The CDR3 has 16 amino acids. The V end lost 3 bases, the J end lost 5 bases, and 19 bases lay between the germline ends. The full variable domain, in which reference TRBV18 and TRBJ1-1 provide the parts outside the CDR3, is NAGVMQNPRHLVRRRGQEARLRCSPMKGHSHVYWYRQLPEEGLKFMVYLQKENIIDESGMPKERFSAEFPKEGPSILRIQQVVRGDSAAYFCASSPLQGRVGTEAFFGQGTRLTVV.

This clonotype was seen many times. The rearrangement links TRBV20-1 to TRBJ2-3, with no clear D. Trimming pared 3 bases from V and 2 bases from J, leaving 9 bases between. The germline V gene has CDR1 DFQATT and CDR2 SNEGSKA (reference sequence). The CDR3 contains 13 residues. Written as DNA, the CDR3 is TGCAGTGCTAGCCGGAGATCCACAGATACGCAGTATTTT. Its translation: CSASRRSTDTQYF.

This clonotype was found many times. The gene calls are TRBV2 and TRBJ1-2, with D possibly TRBD1 on 5 matching bases. Trimming removed 3 bases from V and 4 bases from J, with 18 bases in between. Germline assignment: CDR1 SNHLY and CDR2 FYNNEI. This CDR3 contains 16 residues. Written as DNA, the CDR3 is TGTGCCAGCAGTGAGGGGAGGGGTCCATCTTTCTATGGCTACACCTTC. Its translation is CASSEGRGPSFYGYTF.

The chain is built from TRBV19 and TRBJ2-1, with 8 nucleotides matching TRBD2. CDR1 is LNHDA, CDR2 SQIVND, per germline (reference sequence). This CDR3 contains 14 residues. V shed 7 bases, J shed 7 bases, and the junction held 9 bases outside the gene matches. CDR3 in DNA: TGTGCCAGTACTAGCGGGCAAGTCCGTAATGAGCAGTTCTTC. This gives the protein CASTSGQVRNEQFF.

This clonotype was counted at least ten times. The chain couples TRBV27 to TRBJ2-5; 8 bases line up with TRBD1. V lost 5 bases and J lost 4; bases outside the gene matches: 12. CDR3 length: 16 amino acids. Germline assignment: CDR1 MNHEY and CDR2 SMNVEV (reference sequence). The CDR3 DNA is TGTGCCAGCAGTCCGACCTTAACAGGGGGAGCAGAGACCCAGTACTTC. Its translation: CASSPTLTGGAETQYF.

This clonotype was seen repeatedly, ten times or more. This sequence joins TRBV19 and TRBJ2-1, with 10 bases matching TRBD2. Germline lookup yields CDR1 LNHDA and CDR2 SQIVND (reference sequence). The ends lost 10 bases at V and 4 bases at J; junction bases unmatched: 4. The CDR3 is 13 amino acids. The CDR3 bases are TGTGCCACCGGACTAGCGGATTACAATGAGCAGTTCTTC. Its protein product is CATGLADYNEQFF.

There are many counts of this clonotype. The rearrangement uses TRBV7-2 and TRBJ2-4, with a tentative D call TRBD1 (6 bases). The CDR3 covers 17 residues. Germline CDR1 reads SGHTA; CDR2 reads FQGNSA. V lost 0 bases and J 1 base, leaving 13 bases between the germline ends. CDR3 in amino acids: CASSLAGAVGAKNIQYF. The DNA for the CDR3 is TGTGCCAGCAGCTTAGCGGGGGCAGTTGGGGCCAAAAACATTCAGTACTTC.

The chain carries TRBV30 and TRBJ1-1, with D unclear. The CDR3 length is 11 residues. With 0 bases removed from V and 11 bases from J, the gap between germline ends came to 10 bases. From germline, CDR1 is GTSNPN and CDR2 SVGIG (reference sequence). CDR3 sequence (DNA): TGTGCCTGGAGTGTTGGGTTGAAGGCTTTCTTT. Its translation: CAWSVGLKAFF.

Many counts were recorded for this clonotype. V and J are TRBV18 and TRBJ2-1, with TRBD2 identical over 7 bases. Trimming at V came to 5 bases and at J to 2 bases, leaving 6 bases not matched to a gene. Looked up from germline, CDR1 is KGHSH and CDR2 is LQKENI. This CDR3 region has 15 residues. CDR3 nucleotide sequence: TGTGCCAGCTCATTCGGCGGGACTACCTACAATGAGCAGTTCTTC. Residues: CASSFGGTTYNEQFF.

At least ten counts were recorded for this clonotype. The J gene is TRBJ1-1, the V gene TRBV28, with 8 nucleotides matching TRBD1. This CDR3 comprises 14 residues. J lost 0 bases, V lost 8 bases, and 5 bases had no gene match. Germline CDR1 reads MDHEN; CDR2 reads SYDVKM. CDR3 protein: CASFRGLMNTEAFF. The CDR3 DNA reads as TGTGCCAGCTTCAGGGGGCTCATGAACACTGAAGCTTTCTTT.

This chain joins TRBV9 and TRBJ1-5, with D unclear. The V gene lost 4 bases and the J gene lost 7 bases, with 15 bases spanning the gap. CDR1 is SGDLS, CDR2 YYNGEE, per germline. CDR3 length: 14 residues. CDR3 protein: CASSQDFGRQPQHF. The CDR3 coding sequence is TGTGCCAGCAGCCAAGACTTCGGTAGGCAGCCCCAGCATTTT.

In its sample, this clonotype was seen many times. The V gene is TRBV2, the J gene TRBJ2-1; D uncertain. Germline V lookup: CDR1 SNHLY, CDR2 FYNNEI. V was shortened by 4 bases and J by 8 bases, with 12 bases between the two germline ends. This CDR3 contains 13 residues. The CDR3 DNA reads TGTGCCAGCAGTGTCGACCAGCGCGATGAGCAGTTCTTC. Protein sequence: CASSVDQRDEQFF.

This clonotype was seen ten or more times. The chain is built from TRBV6-2 or TRBV6-3 and TRBJ2-1; the match to TRBD2 covers 8 bases. Germline lookup yields CDR1 MNHEY and CDR2 SVGEGT. J was trimmed by 5 bases and V by 2 bases; bases with no gene match: 17. The CDR3 consists of 19 residues. The CDR3 region has the DNA TGTGCCAGCAGTTACGACCCCCTTAAATCTAGCGGGTTCAACAATGAGCAGTTCTTC. Its protein product is CASSYDPLKSSGFNNEQFF.

This clonotype was seen ten or more times. The CDR3 nucleotides read TGTGCCAGCAGCCCGCCGGGACTAGCGGGAGGCTCGTATTACGAGCAGTACTTC. This translates into CASSPPGLAGGSYYEQYF. The chain employs TRBV7-9 and TRBJ2-7; 15 bases align to TRBD2. CDR1 is SEHNR, CDR2 FQNEAQ, per germline (reference sequence). The length of the CDR3 is 18 residues. Trimming at V came to 5 bases and at J to 4 bases, leaving 12 bases not matched to a gene.

This clonotype was seen ten or more times. This CDR3 is CASSLREGTGELFF. The CDR3, as DNA: TGTGCCAGCAGCCTACGTGAGGGCACCGGGGAGCTGTTTTTT. The chain carries TRBV3-1 and TRBJ2-2, with TRBD2 as a possible D gene (5 bases). Germline lookup yields CDR1 LGHDT and CDR2 YNNKEL (reference sequence). The V and J ends lost 4 bases and 4 bases respectively, with 10 bases between them. The CDR3 loop spans 14 amino acids.